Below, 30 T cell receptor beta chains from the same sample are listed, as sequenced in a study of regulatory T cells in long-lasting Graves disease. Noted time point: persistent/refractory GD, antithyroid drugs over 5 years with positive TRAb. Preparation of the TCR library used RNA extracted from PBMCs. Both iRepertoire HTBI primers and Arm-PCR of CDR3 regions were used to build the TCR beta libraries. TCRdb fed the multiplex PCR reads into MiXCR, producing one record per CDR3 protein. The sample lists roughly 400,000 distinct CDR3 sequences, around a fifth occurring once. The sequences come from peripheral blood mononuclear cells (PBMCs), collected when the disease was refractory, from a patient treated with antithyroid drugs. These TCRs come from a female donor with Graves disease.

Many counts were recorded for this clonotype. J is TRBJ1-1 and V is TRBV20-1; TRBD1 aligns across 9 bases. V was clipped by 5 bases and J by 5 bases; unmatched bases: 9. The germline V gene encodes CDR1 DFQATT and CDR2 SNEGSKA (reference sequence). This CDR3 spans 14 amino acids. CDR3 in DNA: TGCAGTGCTGCCCAACAGGGGGCAGGGACTGAAGCTTTCTTT. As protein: CSAAQQGAGTEAFF.

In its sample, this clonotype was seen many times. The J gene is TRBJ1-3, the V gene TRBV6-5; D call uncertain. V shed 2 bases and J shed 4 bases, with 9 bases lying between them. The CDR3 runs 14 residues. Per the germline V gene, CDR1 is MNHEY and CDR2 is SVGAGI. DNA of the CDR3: TGTGCCAGCAGTTACGGACGGAAAGGAAACACCATATATTTT. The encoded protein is CASSYGRKGNTIYF.

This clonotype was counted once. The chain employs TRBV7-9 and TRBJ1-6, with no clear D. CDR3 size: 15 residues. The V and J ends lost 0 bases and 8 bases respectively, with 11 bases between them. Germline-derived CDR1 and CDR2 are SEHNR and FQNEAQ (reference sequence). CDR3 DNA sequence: TGTGCCAGCAGCTTAGCGCAGCCAGCCCATTCACCCCTCCACTTT. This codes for CASSLAQPAHSPLHF.

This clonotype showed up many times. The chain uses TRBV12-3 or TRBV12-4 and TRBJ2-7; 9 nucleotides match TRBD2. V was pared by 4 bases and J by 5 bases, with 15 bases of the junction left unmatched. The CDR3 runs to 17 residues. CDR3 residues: CASSSTRGTSSNNEQYF. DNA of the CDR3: TGTGCCAGCAGTTCCACCAGGGGGACTAGCAGTAACAACGAGCAGTACTTC.

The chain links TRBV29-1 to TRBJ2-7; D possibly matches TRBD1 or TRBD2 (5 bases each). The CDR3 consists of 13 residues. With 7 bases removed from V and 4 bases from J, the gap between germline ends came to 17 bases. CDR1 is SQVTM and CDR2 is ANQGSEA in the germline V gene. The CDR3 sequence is CSARDHVRYEQYF. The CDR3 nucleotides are TGCAGCGCCCGGGACCATGTGAGATACGAGCAGTACTTC.

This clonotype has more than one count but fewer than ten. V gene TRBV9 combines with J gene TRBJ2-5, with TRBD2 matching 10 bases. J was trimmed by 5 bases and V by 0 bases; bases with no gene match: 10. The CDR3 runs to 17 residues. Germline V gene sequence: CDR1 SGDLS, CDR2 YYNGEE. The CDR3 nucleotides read TGTGCCAGCAGCGTAGTCCCAGCGGGAGGGCCTGGGGAGACCCAGTACTTC. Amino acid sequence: CASSVVPAGGPGETQYF.

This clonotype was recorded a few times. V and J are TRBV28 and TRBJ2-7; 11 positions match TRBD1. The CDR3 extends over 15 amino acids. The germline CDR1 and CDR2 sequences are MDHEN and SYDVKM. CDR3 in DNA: TGTGTCACCGGGACAGGGGGTTGGAGGCCCTACGAGCAGTACTTC. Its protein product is CVTGTGGWRPYEQYF.

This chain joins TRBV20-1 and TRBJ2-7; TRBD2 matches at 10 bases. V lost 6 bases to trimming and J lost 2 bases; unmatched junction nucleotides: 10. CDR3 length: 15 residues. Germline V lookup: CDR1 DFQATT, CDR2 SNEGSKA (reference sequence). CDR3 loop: CSASPPSGSTYEQYF. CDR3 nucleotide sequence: TGCAGTGCCTCTCCTCCTAGCGGGAGTACCTACGAGCAGTACTTC.

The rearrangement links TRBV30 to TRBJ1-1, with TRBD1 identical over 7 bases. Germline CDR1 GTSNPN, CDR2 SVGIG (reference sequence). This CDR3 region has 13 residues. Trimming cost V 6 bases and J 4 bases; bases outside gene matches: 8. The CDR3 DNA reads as TGTGCCTGCAGGGGGACCGCGAGCACTGAAGCTTTCTTT. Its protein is CACRGTASTEAFF.

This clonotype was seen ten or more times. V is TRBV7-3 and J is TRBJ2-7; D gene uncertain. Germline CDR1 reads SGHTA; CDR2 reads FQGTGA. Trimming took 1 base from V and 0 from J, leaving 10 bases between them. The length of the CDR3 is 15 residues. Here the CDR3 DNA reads TGTGCCAGCAGCTTAAGGGTTGCGATCTCCTACGAGCAGTACTTC. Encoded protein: CASSLRVAISYEQYF.

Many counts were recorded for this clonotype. The DNA for the CDR3 is TGCAGTGCTAGACGGCAGGGAAACACCTACGAGCAGTACTTC. This sequence encodes CSARRQGNTYEQYF. This rearrangement joins TRBV20-1 to TRBJ2-7; a weak D match, TRBD1 (5 bases). CDR1 and CDR2 (germline): DFQATT, SNEGSKA (reference sequence). This CDR3 comprises 14 residues. Trimming removed 2 bases at V and 2 bases at J, with 13 bases between.

In DNA, the CDR3 is TGCAGTGCTAGAGCGATGGGGGGGACAAACACCATATATTTT. It codes for CSARAMGGTNTIYF. The chain links TRBV20-1 to TRBJ1-3, with D possibly being TRBD1 (5 bases). CDR1 is DFQATT and CDR2 is SNEGSKA in the germline V gene (reference sequence). This CDR3 is 14 amino acids long. V was shortened by 1 base and J by 6 bases, with 13 bases between the two germline ends.

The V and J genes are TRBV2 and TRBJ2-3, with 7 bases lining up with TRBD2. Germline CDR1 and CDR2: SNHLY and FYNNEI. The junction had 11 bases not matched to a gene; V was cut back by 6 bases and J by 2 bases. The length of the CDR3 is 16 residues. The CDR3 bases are TGTGCCAGCAGGGACCGACTAGCAGCTCCCACAGATACGCAGTATTTT. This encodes CASRDRLAAPTDTQYF.

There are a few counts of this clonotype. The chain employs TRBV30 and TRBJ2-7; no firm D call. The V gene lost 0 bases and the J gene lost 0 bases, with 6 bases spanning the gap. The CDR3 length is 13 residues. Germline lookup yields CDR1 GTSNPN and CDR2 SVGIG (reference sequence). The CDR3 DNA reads TGTGCCTGGAGTGTTGAGGTCTCCTACGAGCAGTACTTC. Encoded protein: CAWSVEVSYEQYF. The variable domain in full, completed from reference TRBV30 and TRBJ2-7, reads SQTIHQWPATLVQPVGSPLSLECTVEGTSNPNLYWYRQAAGRGLQLLFYSVGIGQISSEVPQNLSASRPQDRQFILSSKKLLLSDSGFYLCAWSVEVSYEQYFGPGTRLTVT.

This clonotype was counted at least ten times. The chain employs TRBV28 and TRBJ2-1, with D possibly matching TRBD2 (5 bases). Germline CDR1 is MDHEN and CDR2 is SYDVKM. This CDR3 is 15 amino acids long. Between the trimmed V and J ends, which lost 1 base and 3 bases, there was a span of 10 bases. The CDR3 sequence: CASSLFGGNYNEQFF. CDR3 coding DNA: TGTGCCAGCAGTTTATTTGGAGGCAACTACAATGAGCAGTTCTTC.

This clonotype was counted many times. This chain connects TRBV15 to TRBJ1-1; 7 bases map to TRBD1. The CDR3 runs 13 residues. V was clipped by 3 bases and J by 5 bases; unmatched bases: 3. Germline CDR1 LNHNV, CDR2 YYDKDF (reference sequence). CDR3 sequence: CATSRTGWTEAFF. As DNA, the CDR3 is TGTGCCACCAGCAGGACAGGGTGGACTGAAGCTTTCTTT. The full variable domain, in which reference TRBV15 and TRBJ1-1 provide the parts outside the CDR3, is DAMVIQNPRYQVTQFGKPVTLSCSQTLNHNVMYWYQQKSSQAPKLLFHYYDKDFNNEADTPDNFQSRRPNTSFCFLDIRSPGLGDTAMYLCATSRTGWTEAFFGQGTRLTVV.

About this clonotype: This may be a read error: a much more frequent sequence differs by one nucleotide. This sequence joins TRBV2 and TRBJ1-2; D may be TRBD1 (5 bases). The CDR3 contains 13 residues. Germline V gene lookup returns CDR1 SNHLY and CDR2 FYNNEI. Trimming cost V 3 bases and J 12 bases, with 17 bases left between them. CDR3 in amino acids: CASSDLGTNRHTF. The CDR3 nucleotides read TGTGCCAGCAGTGACCTCGGGACGAATCGCCACACCTTC.

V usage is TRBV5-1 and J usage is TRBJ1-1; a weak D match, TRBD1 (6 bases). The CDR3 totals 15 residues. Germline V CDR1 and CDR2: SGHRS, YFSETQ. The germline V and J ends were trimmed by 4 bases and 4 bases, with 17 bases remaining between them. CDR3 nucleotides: TGCGCCAGCAGCAAAGAGACAGGAGGCAGCACTGAAGCTTTCTTT. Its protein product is CASSKETGGSTEAFF.

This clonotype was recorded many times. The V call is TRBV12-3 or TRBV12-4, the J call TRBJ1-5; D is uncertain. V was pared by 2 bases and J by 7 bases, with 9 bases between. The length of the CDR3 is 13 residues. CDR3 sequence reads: CASSLWMGQPQHF. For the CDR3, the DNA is TGTGCCAGCAGTTTATGGATGGGACAGCCCCAGCATTTT.

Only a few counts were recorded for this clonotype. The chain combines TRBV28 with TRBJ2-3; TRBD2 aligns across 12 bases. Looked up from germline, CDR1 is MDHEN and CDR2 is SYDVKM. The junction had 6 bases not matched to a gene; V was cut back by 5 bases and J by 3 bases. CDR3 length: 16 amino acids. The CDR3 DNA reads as TGTGCCAGCAGTCGCAGACTAGCGGGAGTGACAGATACGCAGTATTTT. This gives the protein CASSRRLAGVTDTQYF.

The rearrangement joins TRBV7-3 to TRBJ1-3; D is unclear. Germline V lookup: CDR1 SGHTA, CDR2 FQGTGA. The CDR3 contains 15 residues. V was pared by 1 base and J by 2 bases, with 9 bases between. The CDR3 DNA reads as TGTGCCAGCAGCTTAAGCGCGACACCTGGAAACACCATATATTTT. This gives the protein CASSLSATPGNTIYF.

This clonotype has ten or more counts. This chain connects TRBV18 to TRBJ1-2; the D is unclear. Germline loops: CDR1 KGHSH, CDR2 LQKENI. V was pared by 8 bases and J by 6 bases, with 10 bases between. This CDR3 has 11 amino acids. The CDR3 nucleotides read TGTGCCAGCAGCTTGGGCAATGGCTACACCTTC. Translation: CASSLGNGYTF.

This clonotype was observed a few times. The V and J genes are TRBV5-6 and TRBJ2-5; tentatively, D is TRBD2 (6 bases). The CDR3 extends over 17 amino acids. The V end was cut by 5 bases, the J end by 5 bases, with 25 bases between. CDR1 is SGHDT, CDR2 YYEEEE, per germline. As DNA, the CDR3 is TGTGCCAGCAGAGGAAGACCCGGGACTGGCGAGGAGGAGACCCAGTACTTC. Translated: CASRGRPGTGEEETQYF.

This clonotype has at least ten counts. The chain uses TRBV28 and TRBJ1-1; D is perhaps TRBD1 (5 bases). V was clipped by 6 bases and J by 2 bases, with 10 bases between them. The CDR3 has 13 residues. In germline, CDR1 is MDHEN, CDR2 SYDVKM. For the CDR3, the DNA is TGTGCCAGCAGGTTACAGGTAAACACTGAAGCTTTCTTT. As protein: CASRLQVNTEAFF.

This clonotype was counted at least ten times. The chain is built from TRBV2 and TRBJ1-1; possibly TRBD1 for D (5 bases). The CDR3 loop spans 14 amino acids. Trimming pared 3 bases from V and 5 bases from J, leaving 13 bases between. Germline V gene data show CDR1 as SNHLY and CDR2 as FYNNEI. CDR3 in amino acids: CASSEGGSETEAFF. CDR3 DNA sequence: TGTGCCAGCAGTGAGGGGGGTTCGGAGACTGAAGCTTTCTTT.

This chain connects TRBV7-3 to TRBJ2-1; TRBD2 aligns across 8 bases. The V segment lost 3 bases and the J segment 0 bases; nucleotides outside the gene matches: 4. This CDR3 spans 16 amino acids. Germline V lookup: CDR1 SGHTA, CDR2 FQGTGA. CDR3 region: CASSFGGGSSYNEQFF. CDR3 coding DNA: TGTGCCAGCAGCTTCGGCGGGGGGAGCTCCTACAATGAGCAGTTCTTC.

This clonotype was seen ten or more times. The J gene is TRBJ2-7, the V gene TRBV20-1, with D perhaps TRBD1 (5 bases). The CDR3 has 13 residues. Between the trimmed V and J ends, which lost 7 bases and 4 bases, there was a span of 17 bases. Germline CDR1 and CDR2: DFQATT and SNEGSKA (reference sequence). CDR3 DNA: TGCAGTGTTGTTAGGGGCCAAACGTACGAGCAGTACTTC. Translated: CSVVRGQTYEQYF.

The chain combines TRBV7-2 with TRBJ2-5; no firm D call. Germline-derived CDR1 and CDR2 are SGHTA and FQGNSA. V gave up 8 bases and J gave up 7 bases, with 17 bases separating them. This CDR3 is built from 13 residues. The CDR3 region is CASLLGTSRTQYF. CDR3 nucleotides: TGTGCCAGCCTACTCGGCACCTCAAGGACCCAGTACTTC.

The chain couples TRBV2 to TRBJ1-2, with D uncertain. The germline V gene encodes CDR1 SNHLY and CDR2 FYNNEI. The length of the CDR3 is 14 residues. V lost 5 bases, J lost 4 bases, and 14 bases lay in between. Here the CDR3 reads CASSSSGNFYGYTF. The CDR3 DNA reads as TGTGCCAGCAGTAGTTCGGGAAATTTCTATGGCTACACCTTC.

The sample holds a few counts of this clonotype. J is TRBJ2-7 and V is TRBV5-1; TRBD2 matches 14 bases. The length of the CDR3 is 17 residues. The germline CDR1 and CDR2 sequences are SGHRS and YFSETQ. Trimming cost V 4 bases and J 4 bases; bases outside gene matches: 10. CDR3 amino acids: CASSLAPGLAGAYEQYF. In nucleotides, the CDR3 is TGCGCCAGCAGCCTAGCGCCGGGACTAGCGGGAGCATACGAGCAGTACTTC.